These T cell receptor beta chains were read from a single sample in a study of blood T cells in healthy people across ages. TCRdb used MiXCR to reprocess the 5' RACE reads, holding one entry per CDR3 protein. The data contain about 630,000 distinct CDR3 sequences, roughly 20% of them singletons. Sequencing was performed on blood. The receptors here all came from a man aged 70-80 years in good health. Both conserved end residues are part of each CDR3. The D gene is left open where the match is weak. The listing skips clone size in some rows; elsewhere it reads once, few, many or a size class.

TRBV9	TRBJ2-5	NA	many	TGTGCCAGCAGCGTGGATCCCGGACCCCAAGAGACCCAGTACTTC	CASSVDPGPQETQYF
TRBV29-1	TRBJ2-1	NA	NA	TGCAGCGTTGCGGAGGCGCAGTTCTTC	CSVAEAQFF
TRBV30	TRBJ1-4	NA	few	TGTGCCTGGAGCCCGGTGGGTGAAAAACTGTTTTTT	CAWSPVGEKLFF
TRBV4-1	TRBJ2-4	NA	many	TGCGCCAGCAGCCAAGATCGCACGGCGGGATGGGACATTCAGTACTTC	CASSQDRTAGWDIQYF
TRBV20-1	TRBJ2-2	NA	NA	TGCAGTGCTGAACAGGGCACGAACACCGGGGAGCTGTTTTTT	CSAEQGTNTGELFF
TRBV28	TRBJ1-4	NA	few	TGTGCCAGCAGGATACAGGCAACTAATGAAAAACTGTTTTTT	CASRIQATNEKLFF
TRBV27	TRBJ1-2	TRBD1	NA	TGTGCCAGCAGTTTAGGAAGTCCGACAGGGGGCTATGGCTACACCTTC	CASSLGSPTGGYGYTF
TRBV20-1	TRBJ1-1	TRBD1	NA	TGCAGTGCTAGAGGACAGGGACCGAACACTGAAGCTTTCTTT	CSARGQGPNTEAFF
TRBV29-1	TRBJ1-1	TRBD1	many	TGCAGCGTGCAGACAGGGGGTGGCACTGAAGCTTTCTTT	CSVQTGGGTEAFF
TRBV10-3	TRBJ2-7	TRBD1	NA	TGTGCCATCAGTAGTTCCGGGACAGGGGGATTCGAGCAGTACTTC	CAISSSGTGGFEQYF
TRBV10-3	TRBJ2-3	NA	few	TGTGCCATCAGTGAGCCGGTAGCGGAAAGCACAGATACGCAGTATTTT	CAISEPVAESTDTQYF
TRBV4-1	TRBJ2-7	TRBD1	once	TGCGCCAGCAGCCAAGATTCGGGACAGGGGGTTGGGGAGCAGTACTTC	CASSQDSGQGVGEQYF
TRBV20-1	TRBJ2-1	TRBD2	many	TGCAGTGCTAGAGAGATCGGGAGGGCCTACAATGAGCAGTTCTTC	CSAREIGRAYNEQFF
TRBV6-5	TRBJ1-4	TRBD1	few	TGTGCCAGCAGTTACTCGATTTTGACAGGGCTTAATGAAAAACTGTTTTTT	CASSYSILTGLNEKLFF
TRBV20-1	TRBJ2-3	TRBD2	few	TGCAGTGCTAGAGGGGGCTTGCGGGAGGGCCGAGGTACAGATACGCAGTATTTT	CSARGGLREGRGTDTQYF
TRBV27	TRBJ1-2	NA	many	TGTGCCAGCTTCCTCCGGGGCTATGGCTACACCTTC	CASFLRGYGYTF
TRBV2	TRBJ2-6	NA	NA	TGTGCCAGCAGTGAACGGGGTGGGGCCAACGTCCTGACTTTC	CASSERGGANVLTF
TRBV21-1	TRBJ1-2	NA	few	TGTGCCAGCAGCAAAGAGGGGGGACAGGGAGACCATGGCTACACCTTC	CASSKEGGQGDHGYTF
TRBV12-3/TRBV12-4	TRBJ1-3	TRBD1	few	TGTGCCAGCAGTTGGGGACAGCACTCTGGAAACACCATATATTTT	CASSWGQHSGNTIYF
TRBV28	TRBJ2-7	NA	NA	TGTGCCAGCAGTCGGCAAGGGGGGCTATCCTACGAGCAGTACTTC	CASSRQGGLSYEQYF